The rows below give T cell receptor beta chains drawn from one sample of a study of blood T cell repertoires in COVID-19. Some clones are missing from TCRdb's copy, which holds only in-frame ones; the method was immunoSEQ multiplex PCR. Here the sample spans more than 250,000 clones, 65% to 90% being singletons. Input material: peripheral blood. The receptors were sampled from a man aged 45-60 years with active or convalescent COVID-19. Both conserved end residues are part of each CDR3. A D gene is named only where the DNA matches it firmly. The size of a clone is reported for some rows only, either as once, few or many, or as a class for expanded clones.

j_gene: TRBJ2-5
v_gene: TRBV7-8
d_gene: TRBD1
abundance: .
CDR3aa: CASSLAGQGETQYF
CDR3nt: TGTGCCAGCAGCTTAGCGGGACAGGGGGAGACCCAGTACTTC

j_gene: TRBJ1-5
v_gene: TRBV19
d_gene: .
abundance: many
CDR3aa: CASSIGVRSGKSNQPQHF
CDR3nt: TGTGCCAGTAGTATAGGGGTACGGAGCGGAAAGTCGAATCAGCCCCAGCATTTT

j_gene: TRBJ1-1
v_gene: TRBV12-3/TRBV12-4
d_gene: .
abundance: .
CDR3aa: CASSKGAEAFF
CDR3nt: TGTGCCAGCAGTAAGGGGGCTGAAGCTTTCTTT

j_gene: TRBJ2-2
v_gene: TRBV5-6
d_gene: .
abundance: .
CDR3aa: CASSWGGRNTGELFF
CDR3nt: TGTGCCAGCTCGTGGGGGGGGCGAAACACCGGGGAGCTGTTTTTT

j_gene: TRBJ2-7
v_gene: TRBV30
d_gene: TRBD1
abundance: .
CDR3aa: CAWSVGNRGREQYF
CDR3nt: TGTGCCTGGAGTGTGGGGAACAGGGGTCGCGAGCAGTACTTC

j_gene: TRBJ1-1
v_gene: TRBV5-8
d_gene: TRBD1
abundance: once
CDR3aa: CASSRQGQVGGYTEAFF
CDR3nt: TGTGCCAGCAGCCGGCAGGGACAGGTGGGAGGGTACACTGAAGCTTTCTTT

j_gene: TRBJ2-7
v_gene: TRBV5-4
d_gene: TRBD2
abundance: .
CDR3aa: CASSPGAGGPSGQYF
CDR3nt: TGTGCCAGCAGCCCGGGGGCGGGAGGGCCCTCCGGGCAGTACTTC

j_gene: TRBJ1-6
v_gene: TRBV27
d_gene: .
abundance: .
CDR3aa: CASSLPGNGGSPLHF
CDR3nt: TGTGCCAGCAGTTTACCAGGGAATGGTGGTTCACCCCTCCACTTT

j_gene: TRBJ2-3
v_gene: TRBV30
d_gene: TRBD2
abundance: .
CDR3aa: CAWSGAGGPGDTQYF
CDR3nt: TGTGCCTGGAGTGGGGCGGGAGGGCCAGGAGATACGCAGTATTTT

j_gene: TRBJ1-1
v_gene: TRBV30
d_gene: TRBD1
abundance: .
CDR3aa: CAWIGQGAAGTEAFF
CDR3nt: TGTGCCTGGATAGGTCAGGGGGCCGCGGGCACTGAAGCTTTCTTT

j_gene: TRBJ2-5
v_gene: TRBV29-1
d_gene: TRBD2
abundance: .
CDR3aa: CSVELAGGVETQYF
CDR3nt: TGCAGCGTTGAATTAGCGGGAGGGGTGGAGACCCAGTACTTC

j_gene: TRBJ1-4
v_gene: TRBV28
d_gene: .
abundance: .
CDR3aa: CASRALSRGGEKLFF
CDR3nt: TGTGCCAGCAGGGCCCTCTCTCGGGGTGGTGAAAAACTGTTTTTT

j_gene: TRBJ2-1
v_gene: TRBV7-2
d_gene: TRBD2
abundance: .
CDR3aa: CASSAPSGRVLQFF
CDR3nt: TGTGCCAGCAGCGCACCTAGCGGGAGGGTCCTTCAGTTCTTC

j_gene: TRBJ2-3
v_gene: TRBV5-1
d_gene: TRBD2
abundance: .
CDR3aa: CASSPTAGGAHTQYF
CDR3nt: TGCGCCAGCAGCCCCACTGCGGGGGGCGCGCATACGCAGTATTTT

j_gene: TRBJ1-6
v_gene: TRBV28
d_gene: .
abundance: .
CDR3aa: CASIRAGDLGSPLHF
CDR3nt: TGTGCCAGCATCAGGGCAGGGGATCTTGGTTCACCCCTCCACTTT

j_gene: TRBJ2-7
v_gene: TRBV18
d_gene: TRBD1
abundance: .
CDR3aa: CASSPPTRGSYEQYF
CDR3nt: TGTGCCAGCTCACCTCCTACCAGGGGGTCCTACGAGCAGTACTTC

j_gene: TRBJ2-3
v_gene: TRBV24-1
d_gene: .
abundance: .
CDR3aa: CATRGAGITDTQYF
CDR3nt: TGTGCCACCAGGGGGGCAGGGATCACAGATACGCAGTATTTT

j_gene: TRBJ2-1
v_gene: TRBV3-1/TRBV3-2
d_gene: TRBD2
abundance: .
CDR3aa: CASSQDSGGGNEQFF
CDR3nt: TGTGCCAGCAGCCAAGATAGCGGGGGGGGCAATGAGCAGTTCTTC

j_gene: TRBJ2-7
v_gene: TRBV7-9
d_gene: TRBD2
abundance: .
CDR3aa: CASSIGLAGGHEQYF
CDR3nt: TGTGCCAGCAGCATCGGACTAGCGGGAGGCCACGAGCAGTACTTC

j_gene: TRBJ1-4
v_gene: TRBV5-1
d_gene: .
abundance: .
CDR3aa: CASSLASGANEKLFF
CDR3nt: TGCGCCAGCAGCTTGGCGTCAGGGGCTAATGAAAAACTGTTTTTT

j_gene: TRBJ2-7
v_gene: TRBV19
d_gene: .
abundance: .
CDR3aa: CASSIDWRRGQYEQYF
CDR3nt: TGTGCCAGTAGTATAGATTGGCGGCGGGGGCAGTACGAGCAGTACTTC

j_gene: TRBJ2-7
v_gene: TRBV6-5
d_gene: .
abundance: once
CDR3aa: CASSSPPGWEQYF
CDR3nt: TGTGCCAGCAGTTCCCCTCCCGGGTGGGAGCAGTACTTC

j_gene: TRBJ2-2
v_gene: TRBV12-3/TRBV12-4
d_gene: TRBD2
abundance: .
CDR3aa: CASRGGTGELFF
CDR3nt: TGTGCCAGCAGGGGGGGGACCGGGGAGCTGTTTTTT

j_gene: TRBJ2-3
v_gene: TRBV7-3
d_gene: .
abundance: once
CDR3aa: CASSLEGTTQYF
CDR3nt: TGTGCCAGCAGCTTAGAGGGTACTACGCAGTATTTT

j_gene: TRBJ2-7
v_gene: TRBV12-5
d_gene: .
abundance: once
CDR3aa: CASGPRPDKQYF
CDR3nt: TGTGCTAGTGGCCCGAGGCCGGACAAGCAGTACTTC

j_gene: TRBJ1-2
v_gene: TRBV5-8
d_gene: TRBD1
abundance: .
CDR3aa: CASSLGQGDGYTF
CDR3nt: TGTGCCAGCAGCTTGGGACAGGGTGACGGCTACACCTTC

j_gene: TRBJ2-7
v_gene: TRBV5-6
d_gene: .
abundance: .
CDR3aa: CASSSSEGSYEQYF
CDR3nt: TGTGCCAGCAGCTCCTCGGAGGGATCCTACGAGCAGTACTTC

j_gene: TRBJ1-3
v_gene: TRBV23-1
d_gene: .
abundance: .
CDR3aa: CASSQSSGNTIYF
CDR3nt: TGCGCCAGCAGTCAGAGTTCAGGAAACACCATATATTTT

j_gene: TRBJ1-2
v_gene: TRBV19
d_gene: TRBD1
abundance: .
CDR3aa: CASSTQTGAGGYTF
CDR3nt: TGTGCCAGTAGTACCCAGACAGGGGCTGGCGGCTACACCTTC

j_gene: TRBJ2-1
v_gene: TRBV2
d_gene: TRBD2
abundance: .
CDR3aa: CASSVQREFPNEQFF
CDR3nt: TGTGCCAGCAGTGTCCAGCGGGAGTTCCCCAATGAGCAGTTCTTC

j_gene: TRBJ1-2
v_gene: TRBV6-5
d_gene: TRBD1
abundance: .
CDR3aa: CASSYGDRGGYTF
CDR3nt: TGTGCCAGCAGTTACGGGGACAGGGGTGGCTACACCTTC

j_gene: TRBJ1-4
v_gene: TRBV4-1
d_gene: .
abundance: .
CDR3aa: CASSKRQSGEEKLFF
CDR3nt: TGCGCCAGCAGTAAGCGCCAATCAGGGGAAGAAAAACTGTTTTTT

j_gene: TRBJ2-7
v_gene: TRBV6-5
d_gene: .
abundance: few
CDR3aa: CASSYSSWFYEQYF
CDR3nt: TGTGCCAGCAGTTACTCGAGTTGGTTCTACGAGCAGTACTTC

j_gene: TRBJ2-1
v_gene: TRBV7-9
d_gene: TRBD1
abundance: few
CDR3aa: CASSLTGTGWDEQFF
CDR3nt: TGTGCCAGCAGCCTCACCGGGACAGGGTGGGATGAGCAGTTCTTC

j_gene: TRBJ2-5
v_gene: TRBV28
d_gene: TRBD2
abundance: .
CDR3aa: CASSLAMGGETQYF
CDR3nt: TGTGCCAGCAGTTTAGCCATGGGGGGGGAGACCCAGTACTTC

j_gene: TRBJ1-2
v_gene: TRBV11-2
d_gene: TRBD1
abundance: .
CDR3aa: CASSTGTGGYGYTF
CDR3nt: TGTGCCAGCAGCACCGGGACAGGGGGGTATGGCTACACCTTC

j_gene: TRBJ1-1
v_gene: TRBV5-1
d_gene: .
abundance: .
CDR3aa: CASSWSLGTEAFF
CDR3nt: TGCGCCAGCAGCTGGAGTTTAGGCACTGAAGCTTTCTTT

j_gene: TRBJ1-2
v_gene: TRBV19
d_gene: TRBD1
abundance: .
CDR3aa: CASRITGVNYGYTF
CDR3nt: TGTGCCAGTAGAATCACAGGGGTGAACTATGGCTACACCTTC

j_gene: TRBJ1-3
v_gene: TRBV2
d_gene: .
abundance: .
CDR3aa: CASSEESSGNTIYF
CDR3nt: TGTGCCAGCAGTGAAGAGAGCTCTGGAAACACCATATATTTT